This entry lists 13 T cell receptor beta chains sequenced from one sample in a study of lymphopenia after photon versus proton radiotherapy. The protocol was immunoSEQ multiplex PCR, while the TCRdb copy is restricted to in-frame clones and leaves out a portion. This sample carries tens of thousands of clones, around 86% of them seen once, and the ten largest clones take over 20%. The specimen comprised peripheral blood, sampled from a patient treated with proton-based radiotherapy. All receptors derive from a woman aged 65 to 85 with pancreatic cancer.

J is TRBJ2-5 and V is TRBV29-1, with a possible D match to TRBD2 (6 bases). V gave up 7 bases and J gave up 4 bases, with 16 bases separating them. This CDR3 has 13 amino acids. Germline V gives CDR1 SQVTM, CDR2 ANQGSEA. CDR3 DNA sequence: TGCAGCGGGGGGGTCGGGGTCCCAGAGACCCAGTACTTC. It is translated as CSGGVGVPETQYF.

V is TRBV5-5 and J is TRBJ1-1; tentatively, D is TRBD1 (6 bases). The germline V gene has CDR1 SGHKS and CDR2 YYEKEE (reference sequence). The CDR3 sequence is 12 residues long. V dropped 3 bases and J dropped 7 bases, with 10 bases sitting between them. The CDR3 spells CASSSMTGEAFF. In nucleotides, the CDR3 is TGTGCCAGCAGCTCCATGACAGGTGAAGCTTTCTTT.

The rearrangement links TRBV6-5 to TRBJ2-3; 11 positions agree with TRBD2. The CDR3 spans 12 residues. The V gene end was trimmed by 5 bases and the J gene end by 11 bases; junction bases not matched to a gene: 3. Germline CDR1 and CDR2: MNHEY and SVGAGI. CDR3 protein: CASSLTSGEQYF. CDR3 DNA: TGTGCCAGCAGTCTGACTAGCGGGGAGCAGTATTTT.

The chain uses TRBV7-9 and TRBJ1-1, with D hard to call. Germline values: CDR1 SEHNR, CDR2 FQNEAQ (reference sequence). Trimming shortened V by 2 bases and J by 0 bases, and 16 bases separated the two germline ends. The CDR3 runs to 17 residues. Written as DNA, the CDR3 is TGTGCCAGCAGCTTAAAGGTGGCAGGCACTATGAACACTGAAGCTTTCTTT. This gives the protein CASSLKVAGTMNTEAFF.

In nucleotides, the CDR3 is TGTGCCTGGAAACAGGGGAGGCAAGAGACCCAGTACTTC. Residues: CAWKQGRQETQYF. This chain links TRBV30 with TRBJ2-5, with D possibly being TRBD1 (7 bases). Germline V gene sequence: CDR1 GTSNPN, CDR2 SVGIG (reference sequence). The V end was cut by 4 bases, the J end by 2 bases, with 11 bases between. This CDR3 region has 13 residues.

V and J are TRBV10-3 and TRBJ2-5; 8 nucleotides match TRBD1. V was clipped by 3 bases and J by 5 bases; unmatched bases: 17. This CDR3 has 18 amino acids. The germline V gene has CDR1 ENHRY and CDR2 SYGVKD. The CDR3 loop reads CAISDPGATGESKETQYF. CDR3 DNA: TGTGCCATCAGTGACCCGGGGGCGACAGGGGAGAGCAAGGAGACCCAGTACTTC.

V and J are TRBV6-5 and TRBJ1-4; D call uncertain. This CDR3 has 12 residues. CDR1 is MNHEY and CDR2 is SVGAGI in the germline V gene. The germline V and J ends were trimmed by 6 bases and 7 bases, with 9 bases remaining between them. DNA of the CDR3: TGTGCCAGCAGGGGTGGGGTTGAAAAACTGTTTTTT. Amino acids: CASRGGVEKLFF.

This clone was detected only once. The chain links TRBV5-4 to TRBJ1-5; D is perhaps TRBD1 (6 bases). This CDR3 has 18 amino acids. Germline V gene lookup returns CDR1 SGHNT and CDR2 YYREEE (reference sequence). Trimming removed 1 base at V and 4 bases at J, with 21 bases between. CDR3 sequence: CASSLTGGGEKNNQPQHF. In DNA, the CDR3 is TGTGCCAGCAGCTTGACGGGGGGCGGTGAAAAAAATAATCAGCCCCAGCATTTT.

The chain combines TRBV5-1 with TRBJ2-5, with D maybe TRBD1 (6 bases). The CDR3 sequence is 15 residues long. Germline V gene lookup returns CDR1 SGHRS and CDR2 YFSETQ. Trimming stripped 7 bases from V and 5 bases from J, with 21 bases between. The DNA for the CDR3 is TGCGCCAGCCCCCACCTTGCAGGGGAAGGGGAGACCCAGTACTTC. This encodes CASPHLAGEGETQYF.

This chain joins TRBV19 and TRBJ2-3; 7 positions agree with TRBD2. V gave up 8 bases and J gave up 2 bases; unmatched junction bases: 10. CDR3 length: 15 residues. Germline assignment: CDR1 LNHDA and CDR2 SQIVND (reference sequence). The CDR3 DNA is TGTGCCAGTGCTGATGTGGGAGGGATCACAGATACGCAGTATTTT. Its protein is CASADVGGITDTQYF. Combining the CDR3 with reference TRBV19 and TRBJ2-3 gives the whole variable domain DGGITQSPKYLFRKEGQNVTLSCEQNLNHDAMYWYRQDPGQGLRLIYYSQIVNDFQKGDIAEGYSVSREKKESFPLTVTSAQKNPTAFYLCASADVGGITDTQYFGPGTRLTVL.

As DNA, the CDR3 is TGTGCCAGAGGTTCCCGAACAAGCAGGAGTGGGCAAGAGACCCAGTACTTC. Its protein product is CARGSRTSRSGQETQYF. V is TRBV6-9 and J is TRBJ2-5, with D uncertain. V lost 9 bases to trimming and J lost 2 bases, with 25 bases between them. This CDR3 region has 17 residues. Germline loops: CDR1 MNHGY, CDR2 SVAAGI.

The chain has TRBV4-3 and TRBJ1-5, with TRBD1 as a possible D gene (6 bases). The CDR3 loop spans 17 amino acids. V was clipped by 4 bases and J by 0 bases, with 16 bases between them. Germline loops: CDR1 LGHNA, CDR2 YSLEER. This chain's CDR3 is CASSLTPTGYSNQPQHF. The CDR3 DNA reads TGCGCCAGCAGCCTAACCCCGACAGGCTATAGCAATCAGCCCCAGCATTTT.

CDR3 region: CASRGQGGSYEQYF. DNA of the CDR3: TGTGCCAGCAGGGGACAGGGGGGCTCCTACGAGCAGTACTTC. V usage is TRBV28 and J usage is TRBJ2-7; 11 bases line up with TRBD1. V trimming: 6 bases; J trimming: 0 bases; junction bases outside the gene matches: 1. In germline, CDR1 is MDHEN, CDR2 SYDVKM. The CDR3 has 14 residues. Full variable domain (remainder filled in from reference TRBV28 and TRBJ2-7): DVKVTQSSRYLVKRTGEKVFLECVQDMDHENMFWYRQDPGLGLRLIYFSYDVKMKEKGDIPEGYSVSREKKERFSLILESASTNQTSMYLCASRGQGGSYEQYFGPGTRLTVT.